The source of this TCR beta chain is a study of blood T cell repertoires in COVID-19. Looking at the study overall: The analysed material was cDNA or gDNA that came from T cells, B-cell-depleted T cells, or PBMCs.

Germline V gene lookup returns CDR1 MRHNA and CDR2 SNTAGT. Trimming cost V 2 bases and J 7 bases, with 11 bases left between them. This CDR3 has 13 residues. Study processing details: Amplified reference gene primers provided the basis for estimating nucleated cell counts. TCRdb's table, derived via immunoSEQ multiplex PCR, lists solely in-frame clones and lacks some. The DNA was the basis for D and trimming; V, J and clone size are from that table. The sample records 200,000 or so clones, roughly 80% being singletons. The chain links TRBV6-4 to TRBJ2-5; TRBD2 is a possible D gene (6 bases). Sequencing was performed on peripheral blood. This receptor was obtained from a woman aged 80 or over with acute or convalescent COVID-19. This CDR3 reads CASSDVEGTTQYF. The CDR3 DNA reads TGTGCCAGCAGTGACGTGGAGGGGACGACCCAGTACTTC.